This T cell receptor beta chain was sequenced in a study of shared clonotypes between healthy human individuals. Some clones are missing from TCRdb's copy, which holds only in-frame ones; the method was immunoSEQ multiplex PCR. This sample has about 380,000 clones, with around 96% found just once. CDR3 length: 15 amino acids. The V gene end was trimmed by 7 bases and the J gene end by 4 bases; junction bases not matched to a gene: 10. CDR1 is MNHNS, CDR2 SASEGT, per germline. The gene calls are TRBV6-1 and TRBJ2-3; TRBD2 matches at 8 bases. The sequence was collected from a man younger than 40 in good health. The sequencing sample was made of memory CD8+ T cells sorted from blood. Subset noted: CD45RO+ cells pooled with CCR7-negative TemRA cells. CDR3 nucleotide sequence: TGTGCCAGCACCAGAACGGGAGGGGGGGCAGATACGCAGTATTTT. This codes for CASTRTGGGADTQYF.